These 27 T cell receptor beta chains share one sample of origin, sequenced in a study of blood T cell repertoires in COVID-19. The protocol was immunoSEQ multiplex PCR, while the TCRdb copy is restricted to in-frame clones and leaves out a portion. This table has 200,000 or so clones, less than 90% appearing once. The material sequenced was PBMCs or T cells enriched from blood (not recorded which). These receptor sequences come from a woman in her 30s who had recovered from COVID-19.

The chain couples TRBV4-3 to TRBJ2-4; D ambiguous. CDR1 is LGHNA, CDR2 YSLEER, per germline. V was clipped by 1 base and J by 1 base, with 14 bases between them. The CDR3 is made up of 17 amino acids. The CDR3 DNA is TGCGCCAGCAGCCAAGCGGGTGTAAACCGGGCCAAAAACATTCAGTACTTC. Amino acid sequence: CASSQAGVNRAKNIQYF.

V is TRBV7-6 and J is TRBJ1-6; 7 bases line up with TRBD1. There are 15 residues in the CDR3. V lost 1 base, J lost 10 bases, and 7 bases stayed unmatched. CDR1 and CDR2 (germline): SGHVS, FNYEAQ. CDR3 protein: CASSLEPTGVSPLHF. CDR3 bases: TGTGCCAGCAGCTTAGAGCCCACAGGGGTCTCACCCCTCCACTTT.

The chain joins TRBV9 to TRBJ1-1; possible D gene TRBD1, 6 bases. The CDR3 extends over 16 amino acids. Trimming stripped 4 bases from V and 8 bases from J, with 24 bases between. Germline V gene sequence: CDR1 SGDLS, CDR2 YYNGEE. CDR3 sequence reads: CASSLLVGGEVVEAFF. DNA for the CDR3: TGTGCCAGCAGCCTCCTCGTAGGGGGGGAGGTCGTGGAAGCTTTCTTT.

The rearrangement uses TRBV27 and TRBJ1-4, with D possibly matching TRBD1 (6 bases). With 2 bases removed from V and 5 bases from J, the gap between germline ends came to 12 bases. The CDR3 runs 15 residues. Germline V gene data show CDR1 as MNHEY and CDR2 as SMNVEV (reference sequence). The CDR3 protein is CASSLGTIGNEKLFF. The CDR3 bases are TGTGCCAGCAGTTTAGGGACAATAGGAAATGAAAAACTGTTTTTT.

V and J are TRBV7-2 and TRBJ2-7, with 7 nucleotides matching TRBD1. The CDR3 spans 14 residues. Germline V gene lookup returns CDR1 SGHTA and CDR2 FQGNSA. The trim removed 1 base at V and 6 bases at J, leaving 6 bases unmatched. CDR3 nucleotide sequence: TGTGCCAGCAGCTTAGTCGGCAGGGGGTCCGAGCAGTACTTC. It is translated as CASSLVGRGSEQYF.

The V gene is TRBV5-1, the J gene TRBJ2-7; 7 bases agree with TRBD1. Germline V gene data show CDR1 as SGHRS and CDR2 as YFSETQ. Losses at the gene ends were 4 bases for V and 6 bases for J; bases not matched to a gene: 13. The CDR3 extends over 15 amino acids. This chain's CDR3 is CASSAGTAGSREQYF. CDR3 DNA: TGCGCCAGCAGCGCCGGGACAGCCGGCTCTCGCGAGCAGTACTTC.

The rearrangement joins TRBV7-2 to TRBJ2-5, with 13 bases fitting TRBD2. After removal of 2 bases from V and 3 bases from J, the junction contained 9 bases not matched to a gene. Germline V lookup: CDR1 SGHTA, CDR2 FQGNSA. The CDR3 covers 18 residues. The CDR3 loop reads CASSLWTSGGALKETQYF. The CDR3 DNA is TGTGCCAGCAGCTTATGGACTAGCGGGGGCGCATTAAAAGAGACCCAGTACTTC.

This chain joins TRBV5-4 and TRBJ1-4; 7 nucleotides align to TRBD1. V shed 0 bases, J shed 5 bases, and the junction held 7 bases outside the gene matches. The CDR3 contains 16 residues. CDR1 SGHNT and CDR2 YYREEE come from the germline V gene (reference sequence). The CDR3 is CASSLVTGVDNEKLFF. The CDR3 bases are TGTGCCAGCAGCTTGGTTACAGGGGTCGACAATGAAAAACTGTTTTTT.

In the case of this clone: An end of the junction does not agree with germline; a read error may underlie this. V usage is TRBV3-1 (or the pseudogene TRBV3-2) and J usage is TRBJ1-2, with TRBD1 identical over 8 bases. Germline V gene data show CDR1 as LGHDT and CDR2 as YNNKEL (reference sequence). This CDR3 spans 13 amino acids. The CDR3 DNA is TGTGCCAGCAGCCAAGAATGGACAGGGAGGTTTTTCTTC. Translation gives CASSQEWTGRFFF.

The J gene is TRBJ2-3, the V gene TRBV6-5; 7 nucleotides line up with TRBD2. CDR3 length: 15 amino acids. Germline V gives CDR1 MNHEY, CDR2 SVGAGI. Trimming at V came to 6 bases and at J to 0 bases, leaving 6 bases not matched to a gene. The CDR3 DNA sequence: TGTGCCAGCAGCCGAGCGGGGACCAGCACAGATACGCAGTATTTT. It encodes CASSRAGTSTDTQYF.

The chain joins TRBV12-5 to TRBJ1-1; 8 bases align to TRBD1. Germline assignment: CDR1 LGHNT and CDR2 FRNRAP. The J segment lost 0 bases and the V segment lost 6 bases, leaving 0 bases of the junction unmatched. This CDR3 region has 13 residues. The CDR3 nucleotides read TGTGCTAGTGGACAGGGGGTGAACACTGAAGCTTTCTTT. It encodes CASGQGVNTEAFF.

The chain has TRBV4-1 and TRBJ2-1; TRBD2 is a possible D gene (7 bases). Germline CDR1 reads MGHRA; CDR2 reads YSYEKL. This CDR3 spans 16 amino acids. Deletions cut 1 base from V and 2 bases from J, with 12 bases between. The chain's CDR3 is CASSQVGGLTYNEQFF. The CDR3 nucleotides are TGCGCCAGCAGCCAAGTGGGGGGGCTGACCTACAATGAGCAGTTCTTC.

The chain is built from TRBV5-6 and TRBJ2-7; unclear D gene. The V end was cut by 4 bases, the J end by 3 bases, with 14 bases between. Per germline, CDR1 SGHDT and CDR2 YYEEEE. This CDR3 has 14 amino acids. CDR3 amino acids: CASSRGVPLYEQYF. CDR3 coding DNA: TGTGCCAGCAGCCGAGGAGTTCCCCTCTACGAGCAGTACTTC.

CDR3 residues: CATSRDSGSTEAFF. The CDR3, as DNA: TGTGCCACCAGCAGAGATTCGGGATCCACTGAAGCTTTCTTT. The genes are TRBV15 and TRBJ1-1; D is uncertain. The ends were cut back, 0 bases at V and 4 bases at J, with 9 bases in the middle. Germline CDR1 LNHNV, CDR2 YYDKDF (reference sequence). This CDR3 region has 14 residues. Based on the CDR3 plus reference TRBV15 and TRBJ1-1, the full variable domain is DAMVIQNPRYQVTQFGKPVTLSCSQTLNHNVMYWYQQKSSQAPKLLFHYYDKDFNNEADTPDNFQSRRPNTSFCFLDIRSPGLGDTAMYLCATSRDSGSTEAFFGQGTRLTVV.

This rearrangement joins TRBV11-2 to TRBJ1-6; D is unresolved. The CDR3 length is 12 residues. V lost 2 bases and J lost 13, with 9 bases in between. Germline loops: CDR1 SGHAT, CDR2 FQNNGV. CDR3: CASSLSGNPLHF. For the CDR3, the DNA is TGTGCCAGCAGCTTATCCGGTAATCCCCTCCACTTT.

The chain employs TRBV29-1 and TRBJ2-3; TRBD2 matches at 12 bases. Germline V CDR1 and CDR2: SQVTM, ANQGSEA. There are 15 residues in the CDR3. Trimming at V came to 6 bases and at J to 3 bases, leaving 7 bases not matched to a gene. The CDR3 here is CSVTGLAGLTDTQYF. The CDR3 DNA reads TGCAGCGTGACAGGACTAGCGGGGCTGACAGATACGCAGTATTTT.

The chain is built from TRBV9 and TRBJ2-1; 8 nucleotides line up with TRBD2. CDR3 length: 16 residues. The V segment lost 0 bases and the J segment 5 bases; nucleotides outside the gene matches: 7. Germline CDR1 and CDR2: SGDLS and YYNGEE. This CDR3 is CASSVALGGAHNEQFF. CDR3 DNA sequence: TGTGCCAGCAGCGTAGCCCTCGGGGGGGCCCACAATGAGCAGTTCTTC. The whole variable domain, remainder taken from reference TRBV9 and TRBJ2-1, is DSGVTQTPKHLITATGQRVTLRCSPRSGDLSVYWYQQSLDQGLQFLIQYYNGEERAKGNILERFSAQQFPDLHSELNLSSLELGDSALYFCASSVALGGAHNEQFFGPGTRLTVL.

This chain uses TRBV6-2 or TRBV6-3 with TRBJ2-3; 9 bases are shared with TRBD2. The germline V gene encodes CDR1 MNHEY and CDR2 SVGEGT. The CDR3 is made up of 17 amino acids. With V trimmed by 4 bases and J by 1 base, 9 bases remained unmatched. CDR3 sequence reads: CASSSIPGGGGTDTQYF. The CDR3 DNA reads TGTGCCAGCAGTTCGATACCCGGCGGGGGGGGCACAGATACGCAGTATTTT.

The rearrangement links TRBV27 to TRBJ2-5, with 10 bases identical to TRBD1. CDR1 MNHEY and CDR2 SMNVEV come from the germline V gene (reference sequence). J lost 3 bases, V lost 4 bases, and 5 bases had no gene match. The CDR3 runs to 15 residues. In DNA, the CDR3 is TGTGCCAGCAGTTCCACCGGACAGGGGGAAGAGACCCAGTACTTC. It encodes CASSSTGQGEETQYF.

The chain has TRBV6-1 and TRBJ1-6; TRBD1 agrees at 8 bases. V lost 1 base and J lost 4; bases outside the gene matches: 0. Germline CDR1 and CDR2: MNHNS and SASEGT. The length of the CDR3 is 15 residues. CDR3 nucleotides: TGTGCCAGCAGTGAAGGGGACAGGTATAATTCACCCCTCCACTTT. Translation gives CASSEGDRYNSPLHF.

V gene TRBV14 combines with J gene TRBJ2-5; D perhaps matches TRBD1 (5 bases). The CDR3 spans 13 residues. Germline loops: CDR1 SGHDN, CDR2 FVKESK. The V end was cut by 5 bases, the J end by 5 bases, with 12 bases between. Here the CDR3 reads CASSIRDSETQYF. The CDR3 nucleotides read TGTGCCAGCAGCATCAGGGATTCGGAGACCCAGTACTTC. The variable domain in full, completed from reference TRBV14 and TRBJ2-5, reads EAGVTQFPSHSVIEKGQTVTLRCDPISGHDNLYWYRRVMGKEIKFLLHFVKESKQDESGMPNNRFLAERTGGTYSTLKVQPAELEDSGVYFCASSIRDSETQYFGPGTRLLVL.

CDR3 sequence (DNA): TGTGCCAGCAGCTTAGACGCTGGAGGCAATCAGCCCCAGCATTTT. Its translation: CASSLDAGGNQPQHF. The chain couples TRBV7-2 to TRBJ1-5; no reliable D call. Trimming shortened V by 1 base and J by 2 bases, and 9 bases separated the two germline ends. CDR3 length: 15 amino acids. The V gene's germline CDR1 is SGHTA and CDR2 FQGNSA.

The rearrangement uses TRBV4-1 and TRBJ2-1; 12 nucleotides agree with TRBD1. CDR3 size: 15 residues. Losses at the gene ends were 2 bases for V and 9 bases for J; bases not matched to a gene: 5. The germline V gene has CDR1 MGHRA and CDR2 YSYEKL. The CDR3 nucleotides read TGCGCCAGCAGCCAACCCGGGACAGGGGGCGGTGAGCAGTTCTTC. Translating it yields CASSQPGTGGGEQFF.

V is TRBV2 and J is TRBJ2-1, with 13 bases matching TRBD2. Germline V gene sequence: CDR1 SNHLY, CDR2 FYNNEI. The CDR3 spans 19 residues. V shed 1 base and J 9 bases; nucleotides not matched to a gene: 15. CDR3 region: CASSEEGGLAGAVRIEQFF. For the CDR3, the DNA is TGTGCCAGCAGTGAAGAAGGAGGACTAGCGGGGGCAGTAAGGATTGAGCAGTTCTTC.

The chain is built from TRBV6-2 or TRBV6-3 and TRBJ1-5; D remains unclear. Between the trimmed V and J ends, which lost 4 bases and 3 bases, there was a span of 10 bases. Germline V CDR1 and CDR2: MNHEY, SVGEGT. This CDR3 has 14 amino acids. The CDR3: CASSSVNPNQPQHF. The CDR3 bases are TGTGCCAGCAGTTCGGTTAACCCCAATCAGCCCCAGCATTTT.

The rearrangement uses TRBV4-1 and TRBJ2-3, with 10 bases that match TRBD2. Germline CDR1 reads MGHRA; CDR2 reads YSYEKL. This CDR3 contains 18 residues. Trimming at V came to 0 bases and at J to 2 bases, leaving 8 bases not matched to a gene. The CDR3 loop reads CASSQEPISGGHTDTQYF. In DNA form, the CDR3 reads TGCGCCAGCAGCCAAGAGCCCATTAGCGGGGGGCACACAGATACGCAGTATTTT.

The chain links TRBV24-1 to TRBJ1-4, with TRBD1 matching over 9 bases. V dropped 3 bases and J dropped 7; count of bases not matched to a gene: 8. Per the germline V gene, CDR1 is KGHDR and CDR2 is SFDVKD. The CDR3 contains 16 residues. The CDR3, as DNA: TGTGCCACCAGTGATCCCCGGGACAGGGAAGGTGAAAAACTGTTTTTT. The encoded protein is CATSDPRDREGEKLFF.